This T cell receptor beta chain was identified in a study of tumor and adjacent non-tumor tissue in lung cancer. Study-wide context: Millions of productive TCRbeta reads were obtained per sample on average. Notes on the study in general: Top 100 clones took a larger repertoire share in normal lung. Significantly higher TCR diversity was found in tumor than normal lung.

Concerning this clonotype: Its antigen is still unknown. A junction end diverges from the germline sequence, so it may reflect a read error.

Three rounds of nested PCR, following a modified ARM-PCR protocol, produced the TCRbeta library. TCRdb passed the multiplex PCR reads through MiXCR, listing each CDR3 protein once. The sample has 100,000 to 120,000 distinct CDR3 sequences, over 75% seen once. RNA was extracted from bulk tissue without any cell sorting. CDR1 and CDR2 from the germline V gene are LGHNT and FRNRAP. The length of the CDR3 is 13 residues. Sequenced: lung tumor tissue. The sequence was obtained from a man in his sixties or seventies with non-small cell lung cancer. V is TRBV12-5 and J is TRBJ1-2, with D hard to call. CDR3 DNA sequence: TGTGCTAATGGTCCCAACGCGGAGGGAGGCTACACCTTC. Translation: CANGPNAEGGYTF.